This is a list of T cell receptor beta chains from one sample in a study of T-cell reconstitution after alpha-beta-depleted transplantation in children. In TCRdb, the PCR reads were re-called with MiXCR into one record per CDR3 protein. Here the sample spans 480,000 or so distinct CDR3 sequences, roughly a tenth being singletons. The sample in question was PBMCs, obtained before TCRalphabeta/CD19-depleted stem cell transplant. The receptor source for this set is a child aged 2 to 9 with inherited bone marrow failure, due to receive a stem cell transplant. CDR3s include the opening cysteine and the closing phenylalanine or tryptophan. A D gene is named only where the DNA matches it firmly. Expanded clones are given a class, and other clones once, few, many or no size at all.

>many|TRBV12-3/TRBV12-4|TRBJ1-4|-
TGTGCCAGCAGACCAGGGTTCACGAATGAAAAACTGTTTTTT
CASRPGFTNEKLFF
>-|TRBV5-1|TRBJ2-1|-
TGCGCCAGCAGCTTGGGAGAGGGACTGGTTTACAATGAGCAGTTCTTC
CASSLGEGLVYNEQFF
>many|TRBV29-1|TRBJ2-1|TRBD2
TGCAGCGTTCTAGGACTAGCGGGAGTCGGGTCCTACAATGAGCAGTTCTTC
CSVLGLAGVGSYNEQFF
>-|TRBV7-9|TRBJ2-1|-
TGTGCCAGCAGCTTAGCCCCGCCAGGGAATTTCTACAATGAGCAGTTCTTC
CASSLAPPGNFYNEQFF
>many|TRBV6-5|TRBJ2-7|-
TGTGCCAGCAGTTACCGACGGTCCCACTACGAGCAGTACTTC
CASSYRRSHYEQYF
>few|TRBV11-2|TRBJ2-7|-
TGTGCCAGCAGCTTCCCCCGGGACGGCCCCTCCTACGAGCAGTACTTC
CASSFPRDGPSYEQYF
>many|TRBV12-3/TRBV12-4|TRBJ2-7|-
TGTGCCAGCAGTTTAAGGCTAGAGGCCTACGAGCAGTACTTC
CASSLRLEAYEQYF
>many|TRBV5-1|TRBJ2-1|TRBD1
TGCGCCAGCAGCCCCACAGGGGGCTTGGATGAGCAGTTCTTC
CASSPTGGLDEQFF
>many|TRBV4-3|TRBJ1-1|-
TGCGCCAGCAGCCAAGAACTCCGACGGGAAGCTTTCTTT
CASSQELRREAFF
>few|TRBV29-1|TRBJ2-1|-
TGCAGCGTTGTCGGGAACCACAATGAGCAGTTCTTC
CSVVGNHNEQFF
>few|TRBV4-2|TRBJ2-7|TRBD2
TGTGCCAGCAGCCAAGATTTTGCCGGGGGGGAGCGACCCGAGCAGTACTTC
CASSQDFAGGERPEQYF
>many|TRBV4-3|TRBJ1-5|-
TGCGCCAGCAGCCGGAACTGGGGCCAGCCCCAGCATTTT
CASSRNWGQPQHF
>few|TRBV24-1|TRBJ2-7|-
TGTGCCACCAGTTCCGGGACCTCCTACGAGCAGTACTTC
CATSSGTSYEQYF
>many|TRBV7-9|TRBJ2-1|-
TGTGCCAGCAGCTTAACTCAGACAGTTCATGAGCAGTTCTTC
CASSLTQTVHEQFF
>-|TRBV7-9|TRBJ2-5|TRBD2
TGTGCCAGCAGCCCTAGCGGGAGTTTGGAGACCCAGTACTTC
CASSPSGSLETQYF
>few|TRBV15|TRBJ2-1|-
TGTGCCACCATCCCGGGACTCCAGTACAATGAGCAGTTCTTC
CATIPGLQYNEQFF
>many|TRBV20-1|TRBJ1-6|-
TGCAGTGCCCCGATGGGTTCACCCCTCCACTTT
CSAPMGSPLHF
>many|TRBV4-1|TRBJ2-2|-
TGCGCCAGCAGCCGCACCGCTAAGACTAGTTGGACCGGGGAGCTGTTTTTT
CASSRTAKTSWTGELFF
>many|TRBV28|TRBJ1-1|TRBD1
TGTGCCAGCAGCCCCCTTGGCCCCGGGACAGGCATTCGGAACACTGAAGCTTTCTTT
CASSPLGPGTGIRNTEAFF
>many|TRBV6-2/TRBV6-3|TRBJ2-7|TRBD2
TGTGCCAGCAGAGAGCGGGGGGCCTACGAGCAGTACTTC
CASRERGAYEQYF
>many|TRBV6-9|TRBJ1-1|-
TGTGCCAGCGGGACGAGGGTATGTACTGAAGCTTTCTTT
CASGTRVCTEAFF
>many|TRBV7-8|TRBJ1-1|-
TGTGCCAGCAGCTTAGTCACGGGGCTGACTGAAGCTTTCTTT
CASSLVTGLTEAFF
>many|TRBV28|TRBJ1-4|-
TGTGCCACCAGCCTTTACGAAAAACTGTTTTTT
CATSLYEKLFF
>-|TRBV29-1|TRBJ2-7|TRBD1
TGCAGCGTTGATATCGGGACAGTTAACTACGAGCAGTACTTC
CSVDIGTVNYEQYF